Following are 10 T cell receptor beta chains from one sample sequenced in a study of beta chain features in type 1 diabetes (dated by TCRdb to the late 2010s). For these receptors, no antigen is known. Broader findings and caveats from the paper: Type 1 diabetes patients showed a moderate but significant shortening of TCRB CDR3 length in all four CD4+ subsets.

Receptors were amplified or captured by the immunoSEQ multiplex PCR assay. The entire isolated RNA was reverse transcribed using the High Capacity cDNA Reverse Transcription Kit, and thus expressed TCRB transcripts were sequenced. Entries here come from immuneACCESS through TCRdb and include only in-frame sequences with V and J called. Some clones fail to appear in such tables; in the studies checked, an unresolved V gene covers under half of the shortfall, and the cause of the remainder is unknown. The sample table shows some 700,000 clones, and roughly an eighth are seen once. Approximately 0.022% of the sample is in the top ten clones. Sequences were obtained from naive CD4+ T cells from blood. The sample's cell subset or site label, decoded: true naive CD4+ T cells. The receptor source for this set is a man in his late teens or twenties with type 1 diabetes.

The chain recombines TRBV19 with TRBJ2-2; a weak D match, TRBD1 (6 bases). V was pared by 5 bases and J by 0 bases, with 13 bases between. This CDR3 has 16 amino acids. Per the germline V gene, CDR1 is LNHDA and CDR2 is SQIVND (reference sequence). The CDR3 is CASSPRGTANTGELFF. CDR3 DNA sequence: TGTGCCAGTAGTCCGAGGGGGACCGCGAACACCGGGGAGCTGTTTTTT.

A few counts support this clone. The chain couples TRBV5-1 to TRBJ2-3, with D perhaps being TRBD1 or TRBD2 (6 bases each). Per the germline V gene, CDR1 is SGHRS and CDR2 is YFSETQ. The V and J ends lost 0 bases and 2 bases respectively, with 13 bases between them. The length of the CDR3 is 16 residues. The CDR3 bases are TGCGCCAGCAGCTTGGAGGGGGGCGGAAACACAGATACGCAGTATTTT. This sequence encodes CASSLEGGGNTDTQYF.

V and J are TRBV5-1 and TRBJ2-5; 10 positions agree with TRBD2. The V gene end was trimmed by 2 bases and the J gene end by 3 bases; junction bases not matched to a gene: 1. Germline lookup yields CDR1 SGHRS and CDR2 YFSETQ. The length of the CDR3 is 14 residues. This CDR3 reads CASSFGLAEETQYF. Here the CDR3 DNA reads TGCGCCAGCAGCTTCGGACTAGCGGAAGAGACCCAGTACTTC.

This chain joins TRBV6-1 and TRBJ1-2; D unclear. V was clipped by 8 bases and J by 3 bases, with 13 bases between them. The germline V gene encodes CDR1 MNHNS and CDR2 SASEGT. This CDR3 comprises 13 residues. CDR3 DNA: TGTGCCAGCCGAGTTGGGGTTGACTATGGCTACACCTTC. Its translation is CASRVGVDYGYTF.

This chain connects TRBV30 to TRBJ2-3; D gene ambiguous. Between the trimmed V and J ends, which lost 2 bases and 7 bases, there was a span of 13 bases. The CDR3 sequence is 13 residues long. Germline V gene lookup returns CDR1 GTSNPN and CDR2 SVGIG (reference sequence). In DNA form, the CDR3 reads TGTGCCTGGAGTCGAAACGGGTTGTATACGCAGTATTTT. It encodes CAWSRNGLYTQYF.

The chain joins TRBV28 to TRBJ2-7, with D possibly being TRBD2 (5 bases). V gave up 4 bases and J gave up 8 bases, with 15 bases separating them. The CDR3 is 13 amino acids. Germline V gives CDR1 MDHEN, CDR2 SYDVKM. The CDR3 region has the DNA TGTGCCAGCAGTTCACTAGACCCCCGGAAGCAGTACTTC. It translates to CASSSLDPRKQYF.

About this clone itself: Other DNA sequences in this specimen translate into the identical CDR3. The V call is TRBV5-1, the J call TRBJ2-2; D is possibly TRBD1 (6 bases). Trimming removed 0 bases from V and 3 bases from J, with 9 bases in between. The CDR3 consists of 15 residues. Germline loops: CDR1 SGHRS, CDR2 YFSETQ. The CDR3 DNA reads TGCGCCAGCAGCTTGGGGACAGAGTACACCGGGGAGCTGTTTTTT. It yields the protein CASSLGTEYTGELFF.

This clone was seen more than once but under ten times. V usage is TRBV29-1 and J usage is TRBJ1-4, with a tentative D call TRBD1 (5 bases). The V gene lost 4 bases and the J gene lost 5 bases, with 11 bases spanning the gap. In germline, CDR1 is SQVTM, CDR2 ANQGSEA. The CDR3 runs to 13 residues. The CDR3: CSVAGRLNEKLFF. CDR3 DNA sequence: TGCAGCGTTGCGGGGCGGCTGAATGAAAAACTGTTTTTT.

This chain joins TRBV9 and TRBJ1-2; D may be TRBD1 (6 bases). CDR3 length: 16 residues. V dropped 4 bases and J dropped 5 bases, with 21 bases sitting between them. The V gene's germline CDR1 is SGDLS and CDR2 YYNGEE. Here the CDR3 DNA reads TGTGCCAGCAGCCCCCAACAGGGCACCTTACCTTATGGCTACACCTTC. Amino acid sequence: CASSPQQGTLPYGYTF.

The chain links TRBV7-9 to TRBJ2-5; 7 bases match TRBD1. The V and J ends lost 5 bases and 5 bases, in that order; junction bases with no gene match: 14. The CDR3 has 16 residues. The germline CDR1 and CDR2 sequences are SEHNR and FQNEAQ (reference sequence). The CDR3 DNA reads as TGTGCCAGCAGCCCTATCGGGGACAGAGTTTTGGAGACCCAGTACTTC. Protein sequence: CASSPIGDRVLETQYF.